Below are 8 T cell receptor beta chains sequenced from a single sample in a study of CD8 T cells in ankylosing spondylitis. No antigen has been assigned to these receptors. Study conclusions and caveats: It appeared that ankylosing spondylitis blood was characterized by a TCR beta motif of under ten highly homologous variants.

Each CDR3 protein gets one entry after TCRdb re-called the 5' RACE reads with MiXCR. The repertoire includes around 490,000 distinct CDR3 sequences, 5.3% of them detected once, and roughly 3.2% sits in the top ten. Sequencing was done on a sample of blood, either unsorted or a sorted T cell fraction (not recorded which). These receptors came from a male donor with ankylosing spondylitis.

In this sample, this clonotype turned up many times. This chain uses TRBV20-1 with TRBJ2-7, with D unclear. The CDR3 runs 14 residues. Between the trimmed V and J ends, which lost 0 bases and 3 bases, there was a span of 12 bases. The germline gives CDR1 DFQATT, CDR2 SNEGSKA (reference sequence). Written as DNA, the CDR3 is TGCAGTGCTAGAGATCTTAGCAGACACTACGAGCAGTACTTC. Its translation is CSARDLSRHYEQYF.

In this sample, this clonotype turned up many times. The chain links TRBV10-3 to TRBJ2-5; 7 bases align to TRBD1. The CDR3 length is 16 residues. With 1 base clipped from V and 2 bases from J, the junction kept 7 bases outside the gene matches. The germline V gene encodes CDR1 ENHRY and CDR2 SYGVKD. This CDR3 reads CAISEWAQGLQETQYF. In DNA, the CDR3 is TGTGCCATCAGTGAGTGGGCACAGGGGCTTCAAGAGACCCAGTACTTC.

This clonotype appeared a few times. The V and J genes are TRBV11-2 and TRBJ2-2; possibly TRBD2 for D (6 bases). The CDR3 is 17 amino acids. CDR1 and CDR2 (germline): SGHAT, FQNNGV. V dropped 5 bases and J dropped 1 base, with 17 bases sitting between them. In nucleotides, the CDR3 is TGTGCCAGCAGCCCACCTCTAGCGTTCCTGAACACCGGGGAGCTGTTTTTT. Its translation: CASSPPLAFLNTGELFF.

This clonotype was seen a handful of times. The chain combines TRBV27 with TRBJ2-1; 10 positions agree with TRBD2. The ends lost 4 bases at V and 7 bases at J; junction bases unmatched: 7. Per germline, CDR1 MNHEY and CDR2 SMNVEV (reference sequence). The CDR3 covers 15 residues. Here the CDR3 DNA reads TGTGCCAGCAGTTCGACCCGGACTAGCGGTAATGAGCAGTTCTTC. Protein sequence: CASSSTRTSGNEQFF.

Concerning this clonotype: Since a much larger clone is just one base distant, this may be a read error. The rearrangement links TRBV29-1 to TRBJ2-3; no clear D gene. Germline CDR1 SQVTM, CDR2 ANQGSEA. With 2 bases removed from V and 2 bases from J, the gap between germline ends came to 8 bases. The CDR3 runs to 13 residues. The CDR3, as DNA: TGCAGCGTTGAATGGAGAGACACAGATACGCAGTATTTT. Its translation is CSVEWRDTDTQYF.

The CDR3 here is CASSGMPGGYEQYF. The DNA for the CDR3 is TGTGCCAGCAGCGGCATGCCGGGGGGCTACGAGCAGTACTTC. This chain links TRBV9 with TRBJ2-7, with 7 positions matching TRBD2. Germline V gene data show CDR1 as SGDLS and CDR2 as YYNGEE. This CDR3 is built from 14 residues. Trimming cost V 3 bases and J 3 bases; bases outside gene matches: 6.

The V gene is TRBV7-8, the J gene TRBJ2-7; a weak D match, TRBD2 (5 bases). V was cut by 5 bases and J by 0 bases, with 17 bases left in between. CDR1 is SGHVS and CDR2 is FQNEAQ in the germline V gene. There are 16 residues in the CDR3. For the CDR3, the DNA is TGTGCCAGCAGCCCTCTGCGAATGAGGGTCTCCTACGAGCAGTACTTC. Translation gives CASSPLRMRVSYEQYF.

A word on this clonotype: This may be a read error, as it is one base from a much larger clone. The rearrangement uses TRBV7-2 and TRBJ2-3; the D gene is possibly TRBD2 (7 bases). CDR1 is SGHTA, CDR2 FQGNSA, per germline. The CDR3 spans 16 residues. Trimming removed 3 bases at V and 2 bases at J, with 15 bases between. The CDR3 loop reads CASSLEGRGLTDTQYF. CDR3 sequence (DNA): TGTGCCAGCAGCTTGGAGGGGCGGGGGCTCACAGATACGCAGTATTTT.